This TCR beta chain was found in a study of beta chain features in type 1 diabetes (dated by TCRdb to 2016 to 2018). Concerning the study at large: No differences in mean age, gender distribution, total cell number or subset yield were found between patients and healthy donors. Across all samples, 107,917,701 sorted cells were examined, and cell number per subset correlated strongly with RNA yield. Regulatory and stem cell-like memory subsets were obtained from only 8 patients and about 8 healthy donors, while naive and central memory subsets were obtained from all 28 donors. The study compared the TCRB repertoires of sorted circulating CD4+ T cell subsets in recently diagnosed type 1 diabetes patients with those in matched healthy donors. The research as a whole found: In all four CD4+ subsets, TCRB CDR3 length was moderately but significantly shorter in type 1 diabetes patients. PCR might favor shorter templates, but patient and control samples were amplified and corrected together, so any skew would affect both groups equally. HLA sub-analyses involved small numbers of individuals, so any influence of HLA type on TCRB rearrangement remained unresolved. Because cDNA was sequenced instead of genomic DNA, highly expressing activated cells could be over-represented, though the groups showed no difference in activation or CD3 levels. Naive, central memory and regulatory TCRB repertoires appeared to be more similar among patients than among healthy donors. Patients with type 1 diabetes made fewer insertions and deleted more nucleotides at VDJ recombination sites, implying thymic rearrangement abnormalities.

The High Capacity cDNA Reverse Transcription Kit was used to reverse transcribe all of the isolated RNA, meaning that expressed TCRB transcripts were what got sequenced. Naive, central memory and regulatory T cell samples underwent deep immunoSEQ sequencing, averaging around 3.7 million total reads per sample. Sorted cells were lysed in RLT buffer, and RNA was extracted using DNase-treated RNeasy Micro or Mini kits according to cell number. To prevent cross-contamination, every cell subset was processed on its own, while patient and healthy donor samples were processed together. The immunoSEQ multiplex PCR was used to amplify TCRB sequences from cDNA, yielding 87-bp fragments that span the CDR3 region. Amplicons were sequenced on the Illumina HiSeq platform. In the authors' own workflow: PCR bias was corrected computationally using synthetic template baselines, and reads within Hamming distance 2 were collapsed, with unmergeable singletons discarded. Reads were aligned to IMGT to assign V, D and J genes, CDR3 length, and insertions or deletions at six rearrangement sites. Within each subset, clonotype counts were normalized to the number of sorted cells before true diversity and Gini coefficients were calculated with the tcR R package. The overlap coefficient, calculated on TCRB nucleotide sequences, was used to quantify repertoire sharing. Out-of-frame TCRB sequences from naive cells were analyzed to stand in for the pre-selection repertoire. TCRdb took over this immuneACCESS table, retaining in-frame rearrangements with V and J assigned. Such tables are incomplete; in checked studies, under half of the missing clones stem from an unresolved V gene, and the remainder is unexplained. That table supplies the V and J calls and clone size; D and trimming were determined from the DNA. The sample table contains over 600,000 clones; only one count was recorded for 9.5% to 15% of them. Of the sample, around 0.12% is held by the ten largest clones.

Each donor gave one peripheral blood draw, averaging around 0.11 L, which was collected into heparinised tubes. Naive, central memory, regulatory and stem cell-like memory CD4+ T cells were sorted on a BD FACSAria II using a panel including CD45RO, CCR7, CD25, CD127, CD95 and CD27. A purity above 95% was achieved for all sorted populations. PBMCs were isolated immediately by Lymphoprep density gradient centrifugation and stained directly without culture. Samples were stained and sorted in pairs, with one healthy donor and one patient per experiment, so that batch effects were minimized. This clone was picked up a small number of times. Its antigen is unknown. There are no base qualities to consult, and no much larger clone falls within one base. The receptor's source is a man younger than 40 with type 1 diabetes. Material: naive CD4+ T cells from blood. Reading the label with the study, this specimen's cell subset or site is: true naive CD4+ T cells.

The DNA sequence is given as TGTGCCAGCAGCGTAGAGCTAGCGGGGGCTTCTAGCACAGATACGCAGTATTTT. This yields the protein CASSVELAGASSTDTQYF. The sequence links TRBV9 to TRBJ2-3; the junction holds 10 bases that match TRBD2. From the cysteine up to the phenylalanine, the CDR3 has a length of 18 residues. CDR3 DNA is the only sequence kept; it has 54 bases, read in frame from the first base. Trimming removed 0 bases from V and 0 bases from J; the gene matches leave 7 bases unexplained. According to the germline V gene, CDR1 reads SGDLS and CDR2 reads YYNGEE.